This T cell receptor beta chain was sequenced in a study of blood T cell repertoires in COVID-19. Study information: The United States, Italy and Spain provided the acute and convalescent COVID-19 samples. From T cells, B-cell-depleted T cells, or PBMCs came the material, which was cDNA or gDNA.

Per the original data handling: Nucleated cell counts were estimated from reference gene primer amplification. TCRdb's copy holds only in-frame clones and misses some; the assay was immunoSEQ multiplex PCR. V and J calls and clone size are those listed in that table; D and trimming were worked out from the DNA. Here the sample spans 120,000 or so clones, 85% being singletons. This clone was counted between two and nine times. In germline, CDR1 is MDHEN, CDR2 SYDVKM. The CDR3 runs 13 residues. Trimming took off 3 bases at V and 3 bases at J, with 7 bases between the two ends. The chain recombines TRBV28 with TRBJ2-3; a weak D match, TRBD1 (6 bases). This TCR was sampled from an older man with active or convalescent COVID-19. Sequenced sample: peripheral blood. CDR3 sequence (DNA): TGTGCCAGCAGTTTTACAGGGACAGATACGCAGTATTTT. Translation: CASSFTGTDTQYF.